One sample yielded the 24 T cell receptor beta chains listed below, sequenced in a study of metastatic and nonmetastatic thyroid tumors (TCRdb year 2020). None of the patients had been given any treatment before thyroid surgery. Library prep was done by PCR. Sequenced on an Illumina HiSeq 4000. The public reads were reprocessed in TCRdb via fastp at Q25 and MiXCR, keeping in-frame beta chains. In this sample the table shows about 20,000 clones, under 35% of which occur a single time. Of the sample, 14% falls within the top ten clones. Sequencing input: blood. Every receptor here comes from a female donor with papillary thyroid cancer or a benign thyroid nodule (not recorded which). Some clones in this sample may be carry-over from other donors' samples.

At least ten counts were recorded for this clone. The chain employs TRBV29-1 and TRBJ1-1; no clear D gene. This CDR3 has 14 residues. Trimming took 2 bases from V and 2 from J, leaving 12 bases between them. Germline CDR1 reads SQVTM; CDR2 reads ANQGSEA. Here the CDR3 reads CSVEYGQTNTEAFF. CDR3 in DNA: TGCAGCGTTGAATATGGTCAAACCAACACTGAAGCTTTCTTT. The full variable domain, completed using reference TRBV29-1 and TRBJ1-1, is SAVISQKPSRDICQRGTSLTIQCQVDSQVTMMFWYRQQPGQSLTLIATANQGSEATYESGFVIDKFPISRPNLTFSTLTVSNMSPEDSSIYLCSVEYGQTNTEAFFGQGTRLTVV.

The CDR3 is CASSWGQGDEKLFF. The CDR3 nucleotides read TGTGCCAGCAGCTGGGGACAGGGCGACGAAAAACTGTTTTTT. The rearrangement uses TRBV11-3 and TRBJ1-4; the match to TRBD1 covers 9 bases. CDR1 and CDR2 (germline): SGHNT, YENEEA. V dropped 4 bases and J dropped 8; count of bases not matched to a gene: 5. The CDR3 has 14 residues.

This clone was observed a few times. V is TRBV28 and J is TRBJ2-7; unclear D gene. V was cut by 5 bases and J by 2 bases, with 13 bases left in between. Germline V lookup: CDR1 MDHEN, CDR2 SYDVKM. This CDR3 is 14 amino acids long. The CDR3 DNA is TGTGCCAGCAGTCCCGATTTGGGCACCTACGAGCAGTACTTC. This gives the protein CASSPDLGTYEQYF.

The chain has TRBV20-1 and TRBJ2-7; D tentatively fits TRBD1 or TRBD2 (6 bases each). The CDR3 covers 16 residues. Germline loops: CDR1 DFQATT, CDR2 SNEGSKA (reference sequence). CDR3 coding DNA: TGCGGAATCCGAGGGTCACGCGGGACATCTCAAATGCACCAGTACTTC. Translation: CGIRGSRGTSQMHQYF.

In DNA form, the CDR3 reads TGTGCCTGGAGTATGACCGGGACAGGGATTTATTCACCCCTCCACTTT. This translates into CAWSMTGTGIYSPLHF. V is TRBV30 and J is TRBJ1-6; 9 nucleotides agree with TRBD1. The germline V gene has CDR1 GTSNPN and CDR2 SVGIG (reference sequence). Trimming took 2 bases from V and 8 from J; bases not matched to a gene: 10. The CDR3 contains 16 residues.

There are many counts of this clone. The chain is built from TRBV7-8 and TRBJ2-3; the D gene is possibly TRBD2 (5 bases). V lost 0 bases to trimming and J lost 2 bases, with 6 bases between them. The CDR3 loop spans 14 amino acids. Germline V lookup: CDR1 SGHVS, CDR2 FQNEAQ. CDR3 in amino acids: CASSLAGITDTQYF. As DNA, the CDR3 is TGTGCCAGCAGCTTAGCCGGGATCACAGATACGCAGTATTTT.

The chain uses TRBV18 and TRBJ2-1, with D perhaps TRBD1 (6 bases). The CDR3 length is 16 residues. The germline V and J ends were trimmed by 0 bases and 3 bases, with 12 bases remaining between them. The germline gives CDR1 KGHSH, CDR2 LQKENI. CDR3 sequence: CASSPPRQGFYNEQFF. As DNA, the CDR3 is TGTGCCAGCTCACCACCGCGCCAGGGGTTCTACAATGAGCAGTTCTTC.

The V call is TRBV11-2, the J call TRBJ1-2; D is possibly TRBD1 (6 bases). Trimming took 4 bases from V and 2 from J, leaving 17 bases between them. Germline V lookup: CDR1 SGHAT, CDR2 FQNNGV. The CDR3 is made up of 16 amino acids. CDR3 protein: CASSSLDRTTNYGYTF. The CDR3, as DNA: TGTGCCAGCAGCTCCCTCGACAGGACCACGAACTATGGCTACACCTTC.

The rearrangement uses TRBV6-2 or TRBV6-3 and TRBJ2-7, with D maybe TRBD2 (5 bases). CDR3 size: 14 residues. The V gene's germline CDR1 is MNHEY and CDR2 SVGEGT. Trimming took 5 bases from V and 2 from J, leaving 13 bases between them. CDR3 in amino acids: CASSPPRAPYEQYF. CDR3 DNA: TGTGCCAGCAGTCCGCCGAGGGCTCCCTACGAGCAGTACTTC.

This clone is labeled as medium-sized. The chain joins TRBV4-2 to TRBJ2-7; 7 bases agree with TRBD1. CDR3 length: 16 residues. The germline CDR1 and CDR2 sequences are LGHNA and YNFKEQ. Losses at the gene ends were 0 bases for V and 3 bases for J; bases not matched to a gene: 8. The CDR3 nucleotides read TGTGCCAGCAGCCAAGAGGGACAGAACCCCTACTACGAGCAGTACTTC. It yields the protein CASSQEGQNPYYEQYF.

This clone occurred once. This chain uses TRBV5-1 with TRBJ2-6, with a weak D call TRBD1 (6 bases). The V gene's germline CDR1 is SGHRS and CDR2 YFSETQ. Trimming removed 4 bases at V and 4 bases at J, with 18 bases between. The CDR3 contains 17 residues. CDR3 protein: CASSPRTSGTGANVLTF. The CDR3 DNA follows: TGCGCCAGCAGCCCAAGAACTTCCGGGACAGGGGCCAACGTCCTGACTTTC.

The chain joins TRBV30 to TRBJ1-4, with TRBD1 identical over 10 bases. The junction had 8 bases not matched to a gene; V was cut back by 3 bases and J by 7 bases. Germline CDR1 is GTSNPN and CDR2 is SVGIG (reference sequence). This CDR3 spans 15 amino acids. The DNA for the CDR3 is TGTGCCTGGAGCCCGACAGGGGGCAGAGGTGAAAAACTGTTTTTT. Its protein is CAWSPTGGRGEKLFF. The variable domain in full, completed from reference TRBV30 and TRBJ1-4, reads SQTIHQWPATLVQPVGSPLSLECTVEGTSNPNLYWYRQAAGRGLQLLFYSVGIGQISSEVPQNLSASRPQDRQFILSSKKLLLSDSGFYLCAWSPTGGRGEKLFFGSGTQLSVL.

This clone was counted at least ten times. The junction departs from germline at one end; a sequencing error may be responsible. The CDR3 sequence: CASSVSTSRTYGQYF. CDR3 DNA sequence: TGTGCCAGCAGTGTATCGACTAGCAGGACCTACGGGCAGTACTTC. The chain couples TRBV2 to TRBJ2-7; TRBD2 matches 7 bases. The germline V gene encodes CDR1 SNHLY and CDR2 FYNNEI. CDR3 size: 15 residues. The full variable domain, its missing parts supplied by reference TRBV2 and TRBJ2-7, is EPEVTQTPSHQVTQMGQEVILRCVPISNHLYFYWYRQILGQKVEFLVSFYNNEISEKSEIFDDQFSVERPDGSNFTLKIRSTKLEDSAMYFCASSVSTSRTYGQYFGPGTRLTVT.

A few counts support this clone. V and J are TRBV27 and TRBJ2-3; D not certain. The CDR3 has 12 amino acids. Trimming shortened V by 5 bases and J by 6 bases, and 9 bases separated the two germline ends. From germline, CDR1 is MNHEY and CDR2 SMNVEV (reference sequence). The CDR3 loop reads CASSPTSDTQYF. The CDR3 bases are TGTGCCAGCAGTCCAACGTCGGATACGCAGTATTTT.

V is TRBV7-2 and J is TRBJ2-1; D may be TRBD2 (5 bases). The V and J ends lost 4 bases and 6 bases respectively, with 16 bases between them. Germline assignment: CDR1 SGHTA and CDR2 FQGNSA. The CDR3 has 15 residues. This chain's CDR3 is CASSSTRASGNEQFF. The CDR3 coding sequence is TGTGCCAGCAGCTCTACGCGGGCTTCAGGCAATGAGCAGTTCTTC.

This clone was seen a few times. The chain is built from TRBV27 and TRBJ1-1; possibly TRBD1 for D (6 bases). The CDR3 runs 14 residues. The germline V gene has CDR1 MNHEY and CDR2 SMNVEV (reference sequence). V lost 2 bases and J 6 bases, leaving 13 bases between the germline ends. Here the CDR3 DNA reads TGTGCCAGCAGTTTACACTGGGGGGCGGCTGAAGCTTTCTTT. As protein: CASSLHWGAAEAFF.

This clone is medium-sized within its sample. The chain combines TRBV4-3 with TRBJ2-7; a possible D gene is TRBD1 (6 bases). Between the trimmed V and J ends, which lost 1 base and 3 bases, there was a span of 13 bases. The length of the CDR3 is 15 residues. CDR1 LGHNA and CDR2 YSLEER come from the germline V gene. CDR3 region: CASSQVRGNFYEQYF. The CDR3, as DNA: TGCGCCAGCAGCCAAGTCAGGGGTAACTTCTACGAGCAGTACTTC.

Relative to its sample, this clone is large (0.1 to 1%). The rearrangement uses TRBV6-2 or TRBV6-3 and TRBJ1-5; D is possibly TRBD1 (6 bases). The CDR3 runs to 15 residues. Germline V gene sequence: CDR1 MNHEY, CDR2 SVGEGT. V lost 5 bases and J lost 7, with 18 bases in between. The CDR3: CASSPEGGGGQPQHF. In DNA, the CDR3 is TGTGCCAGCAGTCCCGAAGGAGGGGGGGGGCAGCCCCAGCATTTT.

This clone has at least ten counts. V and J are TRBV5-5 and TRBJ1-1, with a possible D match to TRBD1 (5 bases). Trimming left V 2 bases short and J 1 base short, with 6 bases between. Germline loops: CDR1 SGHKS, CDR2 YYEKEE (reference sequence). CDR3 length equals 13 residues. CDR3 sequence reads: CASSFQGNTEAFF. The CDR3 DNA follows: TGTGCCAGCAGCTTTCAGGGGAACACTGAAGCTTTCTTT.

This clone was counted many times. The chain carries TRBV6-1 and TRBJ1-6; D call uncertain. CDR3 length equals 12 residues. The ends were cut back, 5 bases at V and 10 bases at J, with 9 bases in the middle. The V gene's germline CDR1 is MNHNS and CDR2 SASEGT. The chain's CDR3 is CASSFRSSPLHF. For the CDR3, the DNA is TGTGCCAGCAGTTTCCGGAGCTCACCCCTCCACTTT.

This clone was detected ten times or more. The chain recombines TRBV12-3 or TRBV12-4 with TRBJ1-5, with 8 bases identical to TRBD1. The V gene end was trimmed by 6 bases and the J gene end by 7 bases; junction bases not matched to a gene: 5. The CDR3 is 13 amino acids. CDR3 in DNA: TGTGCCAGCAGCTTGACAGGGGACCAGCCCCAGCATTTT. This gives the protein CASSLTGDQPQHF.

The genes are TRBV7-6 and TRBJ2-1, with unresolved D. Deletions cut 3 bases from V and 5 bases from J, with 11 bases between. The germline CDR1 and CDR2 sequences are SGHVS and FNYEAQ. There are 14 residues in the CDR3. CDR3 sequence: CASSLDGPNNEQFF. CDR3 nucleotides: TGTGCCAGCAGCTTGGACGGGCCTAACAATGAGCAGTTCTTC.

The chain is built from TRBV5-1 and TRBJ1-5, with a tentative D call TRBD1 (5 bases). Germline V gene sequence: CDR1 SGHRS, CDR2 YFSETQ. This CDR3 has 14 residues. Between the trimmed V and J ends, which lost 0 bases and 4 bases, there was a span of 8 bases. The CDR3, as DNA: TGCGCCAGCAGCTTGGGGGGGAAAAATCAGCCCCAGCATTTT. This sequence encodes CASSLGGKNQPQHF. Supplemented by reference TRBV5-1 and TRBJ1-5, the full variable domain reads KAGVTQTPRYLIKTRGQQVTLSCSPISGHRSVSWYQQTPGQGLQFLFEYFSETQRNKGNFPGRFSGRQFSNSRSEMNVSTLELGDSALYLCASSLGGKNQPQHFGDGTRLSIL.

J is TRBJ2-1 and V is TRBV7-8; D is perhaps TRBD2 (5 bases). Per the germline V gene, CDR1 is SGHVS and CDR2 is FQNEAQ. The V gene lost 0 bases and the J gene lost 5 bases, with 11 bases spanning the gap. CDR3 length equals 15 residues. The CDR3 reads CASSLAAGQHNEQFF. The CDR3 DNA reads as TGTGCCAGCAGCTTAGCGGCGGGCCAGCACAATGAGCAGTTCTTC.